In this sample, the clone carrying this T cell receptor (beta chain) turned up a few times. The target antigen is unknown. The data are from a study of OX40 agonist ivuxolimab in advanced cancers. Findings of the study overall: Blood T cells, both CD4+ and CD8+, expanded clonally by week 6 at 0.1 to 3.0 mg/kg. Fewer expanded clones were found on average in CD4+ than in CD8+ T cells.

Germline loops: CDR1 SGHTA, CDR2 FQGNSA. V lost 5 bases and J 2 bases, leaving 16 bases between the germline ends. The CDR3 is made up of 15 amino acids. Profiling relied on immunoSEQ multiplex PCR, and the TCRdb table lists in-frame clones only, not all of them. The table lists nearly 80,000 clones, 91% of them singletons, with approximately 7% in the top ten. V and J are TRBV7-2 and TRBJ2-7, with a tentative D call TRBD2 (5 bases). Sequencing used CD4+ or CD8+ T cells sorted from blood, obtained in a trial of the OX40 agonist ivuxolimab. The sequence was collected from an adult with an advanced solid tumor such as melanoma, head and neck, liver or kidney cancer. The CDR3 region has the DNA TGTGCCAGCAGCCAGAGGGAAACTAGTGCCTACGAGCAGTACTTC. Encoded protein: CASSQRETSAYEQYF.